The 15 T cell receptor beta chains presented below share a single source sample, sequenced in a study of OX40 agonist ivuxolimab in advanced cancers. The protocol was immunoSEQ multiplex PCR, while the TCRdb copy is restricted to in-frame clones and leaves out a portion. The sample lists approximately 61,000 clones, about 89% occurring once. Source: CD4+ or CD8+ T cells sorted from blood, taken in a trial of the OX40 agonist ivuxolimab. The receptors come from an adult with an advanced solid tumor such as melanoma, head and neck, liver or kidney cancer.

The V gene is TRBV6-1, the J gene TRBJ2-2; D might be TRBD1 (6 bases). V lost 2 bases and J lost 8, with 15 bases in between. The CDR3 length is 15 residues. CDR1 is MNHNS, CDR2 SASEGT, per germline. This CDR3 is CASSEFSTQGGELFF. Here the CDR3 DNA reads TGTGCCAGCAGTGAATTTTCTACCCAGGGGGGGGAGCTGTTTTTT.

The chain uses TRBV6-5 and TRBJ1-6; a weak D match, TRBD1 (6 bases). Trimming shortened V by 4 bases and J by 7 bases, and 11 bases separated the two germline ends. In germline, CDR1 is MNHEY, CDR2 SVGAGI. This CDR3 spans 14 amino acids. This chain's CDR3 is CASSLQGWNSPLHF. DNA for the CDR3: TGTGCCAGCAGTTTACAGGGTTGGAATTCACCCCTCCACTTT.

This chain links TRBV6-6 with TRBJ2-1; 11 nucleotides agree with TRBD2. The CDR3 sequence is 15 residues long. V trimming: 8 bases; J trimming: 8 bases; junction bases outside the gene matches: 11. Germline V gene sequence: CDR1 MNHNY, CDR2 SVGAGI (reference sequence). This CDR3 is CASRGGLAVGHEQFF. The CDR3 bases are TGTGCCAGCCGAGGGGGACTAGCGGTGGGGCATGAGCAGTTCTTC.

The sample holds a few counts of this clone. This chain connects TRBV2 to TRBJ1-6, with D tentatively TRBD1 (6 bases). The V end was cut by 8 bases, the J end by 7 bases, with 18 bases between. CDR1 SNHLY and CDR2 FYNNEI come from the germline V gene. The CDR3 has 15 residues. The CDR3 DNA follows: TGTGCCAGCTCCCCACGGGGGGGGGCCAATTCACCCCTCCACTTT. It is translated as CASSPRGGANSPLHF.

The genes are TRBV4-1 and TRBJ1-1; D remains ambiguous. V shed 1 base and J shed 4 bases, with 19 bases lying between them. Germline V gives CDR1 MGHRA, CDR2 YSYEKL. The CDR3 loop spans 17 amino acids. CDR3 protein: CASSQVDLGWVRTEAFF. CDR3 DNA sequence: TGCGCCAGCAGCCAAGTGGATTTAGGGTGGGTGCGCACTGAAGCTTTCTTT.

V and J are TRBV7-2 and TRBJ1-5; no reliable D call. There are 13 residues in the CDR3. V was shortened by 5 bases and J by 5 bases, with 10 bases between the two germline ends. Germline V gene sequence: CDR1 SGHTA, CDR2 FQGNSA. The CDR3 loop is CASSQDGDQPQHF. In DNA form, the CDR3 reads TGTGCCAGCAGCCAGGACGGAGATCAGCCCCAGCATTTT.

The chain couples TRBV6-1 to TRBJ2-4; TRBD1 or TRBD2 may be the D gene (6 bases each). The V end lost 4 bases, the J end lost 2 bases, and 15 bases lay between the germline ends. The germline CDR1 and CDR2 sequences are MNHNS and SASEGT. The CDR3 has 16 residues. CDR3 DNA sequence: TGTGCCAGCAGTGTCGAGGGGGGCTGGACCAAAAACATTCAGTACTTC. As protein: CASSVEGGWTKNIQYF.

The chain recombines TRBV7-2 with TRBJ1-3; D is uncertain. The germline gives CDR1 SGHTA, CDR2 FQGNSA. The CDR3 is 13 amino acids. Trimming cost V 6 bases and J 0 bases, with 6 bases left between them. CDR3 bases: TGTGCCAGCAGTGGACTCTCTGGAAACACCATATATTTT. Protein: CASSGLSGNTIYF.

The chain joins TRBV30 to TRBJ1-3; D gene ambiguous. The CDR3 loop spans 15 amino acids. Germline assignment: CDR1 GTSNPN and CDR2 SVGIG (reference sequence). Trimming took 0 bases from V and 5 from J, leaving 14 bases between them. The CDR3 is CAWSVPSGIRNTIYF. The DNA of the CDR3 is TGTGCCTGGAGTGTACCTTCGGGGATTAGAAACACCATATATTTT.

The rearrangement uses TRBV30 and TRBJ1-1, with unresolved D. The germline gives CDR1 GTSNPN, CDR2 SVGIG (reference sequence). The CDR3 loop spans 14 amino acids. Trimming pared 2 bases from V and 0 bases from J, leaving 10 bases between. CDR3 loop: CAWSPGHMNTEAFF. The CDR3 nucleotides read TGTGCCTGGAGTCCGGGTCACATGAACACTGAAGCTTTCTTT.

The chain joins TRBV30 to TRBJ2-1, with TRBD1 matching 8 bases. The CDR3 sequence is 13 residues long. After removal of 6 bases from V and 4 bases from J, the junction contained 5 bases not matched to a gene. Germline V lookup: CDR1 GTSNPN, CDR2 SVGIG (reference sequence). DNA for the CDR3: TGTGCCTGCCGACAGGGGTCATACAATGAGCAGTTCTTC. This translates into CACRQGSYNEQFF.

The chain couples TRBV7-9 to TRBJ1-5, with 7 bases matching TRBD1. The CDR3 covers 16 residues. Trimming took 4 bases from V and 1 from J; bases not matched to a gene: 7. The V gene's germline CDR1 is SEHNR and CDR2 FQNEAQ (reference sequence). CDR3 in amino acids: CASSSVSTGSNQPQHF. CDR3 in DNA: TGTGCCAGCAGCTCCGTCTCGACAGGGAGCAATCAGCCCCAGCATTTT. The variable domain in full, completed from reference TRBV7-9 and TRBJ1-5, reads DTGVSQNPRHKITKRGQNVTFRCDPISEHNRLYWYRQTLGQGPEFLTYFQNEAQLEKSRLLSDRFSAERPKGSFSTLEIQRTEQGDSAMYLCASSSVSTGSNQPQHFGDGTRLSIL.

The sample holds a few counts of this clone. The rearrangement joins TRBV28 to TRBJ1-4, with a tentative D call TRBD1 (6 bases). Germline CDR1 and CDR2: MDHEN and SYDVKM. V lost 5 bases and J lost 6, with 16 bases in between. This CDR3 is built from 15 residues. The CDR3 spells CASSTRTEGYEKLFF. As DNA, the CDR3 is TGTGCCAGCAGTACCCGGACAGAAGGGTATGAAAAACTGTTTTTT.

This clone was seen a single time. This chain connects TRBV5-1 to TRBJ1-1; 7 positions agree with TRBD1. V dropped 4 bases and J dropped 10; count of bases not matched to a gene: 16. The CDR3 contains 15 residues. The germline V gene has CDR1 SGHRS and CDR2 YFSETQ. Here the CDR3 reads CASSATSTGSIGAFF. The CDR3 DNA reads as TGCGCCAGCAGCGCCACTTCGACAGGGAGCATTGGAGCTTTCTTT.

This rearrangement joins TRBV28 to TRBJ1-4; TRBD1 matches at 9 bases. Germline CDR1 and CDR2: MDHEN and SYDVKM. This CDR3 has 14 amino acids. Losses at the gene ends were 5 bases for V and 8 bases for J; bases not matched to a gene: 6. In DNA, the CDR3 is TGTGCCAGCAGTAACACAGGGGGCTGGGAAAAACTGTTTTTT. Amino acid sequence: CASSNTGGWEKLFF.